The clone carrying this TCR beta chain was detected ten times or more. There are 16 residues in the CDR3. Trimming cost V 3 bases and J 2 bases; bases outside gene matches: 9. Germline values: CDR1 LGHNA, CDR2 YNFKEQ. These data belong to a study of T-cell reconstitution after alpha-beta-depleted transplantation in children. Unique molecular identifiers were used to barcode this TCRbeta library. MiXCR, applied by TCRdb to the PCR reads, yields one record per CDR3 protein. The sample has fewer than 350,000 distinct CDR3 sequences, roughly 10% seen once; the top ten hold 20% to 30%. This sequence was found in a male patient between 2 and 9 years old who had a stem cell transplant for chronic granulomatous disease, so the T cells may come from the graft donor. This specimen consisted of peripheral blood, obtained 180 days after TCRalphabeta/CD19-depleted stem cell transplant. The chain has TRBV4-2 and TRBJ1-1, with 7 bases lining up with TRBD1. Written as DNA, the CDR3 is TGTGCCAGCAGCCATGGTCAAAGGACAGGCAACACTGAAGCTTTCTTT. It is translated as CASSHGQRTGNTEAFF.